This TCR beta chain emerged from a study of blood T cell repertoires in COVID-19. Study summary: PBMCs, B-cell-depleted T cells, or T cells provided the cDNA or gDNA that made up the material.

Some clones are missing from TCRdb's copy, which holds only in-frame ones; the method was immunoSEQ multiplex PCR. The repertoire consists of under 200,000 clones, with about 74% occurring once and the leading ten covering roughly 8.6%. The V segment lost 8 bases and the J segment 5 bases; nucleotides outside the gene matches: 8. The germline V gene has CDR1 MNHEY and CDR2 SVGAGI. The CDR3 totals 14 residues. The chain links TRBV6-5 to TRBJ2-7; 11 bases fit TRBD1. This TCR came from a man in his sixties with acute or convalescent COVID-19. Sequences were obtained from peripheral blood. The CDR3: CASETWDRGDEQYF. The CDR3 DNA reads TGTGCCAGCGAGACTTGGGACAGGGGGGACGAGCAGTACTTC.